Sequencing of this T cell receptor beta chain was carried out in a study of T cell repertoires in cytomegalovirus infection. Study overall: The authors used CMV epitopes that were HLA-C-restricted (recently identified) and HLA-B-restricted (well studied). Public TCR beta signatures indicated both CMV infection and matching HLA type.

Germline CDR1 is MNHEY and CDR2 is SVGAGI. CDR3 length: 15 amino acids. The V end lost 0 bases, the J end lost 6 bases, and 15 bases lay between the germline ends. Notes on this clonotype: Its antigen is not known.

TCRdb fed the reads into MiXCR, producing one record per CDR3 protein. Among 550,000 to 850,000 distinct CDR3 sequences, around 32% were seen once, and the ten largest hold around a sixth. The clonotype comes from a human donor in good health (CMV status not recorded). Some clones in this sample may be carry-over from other donors' samples. The chain is built from TRBV6-5 and TRBJ2-7; perhaps D is TRBD1 or TRBD2 (5 bases each). The material sequenced was cultured PBMCs, taken from culture after CMV antigen stimulation. CDR3 sequence: CASSYSGDSSFEQYF. The CDR3 nucleotides read TGTGCCAGCAGTTACTCGGGGGATTCGTCGTTCGAGCAGTACTTC.